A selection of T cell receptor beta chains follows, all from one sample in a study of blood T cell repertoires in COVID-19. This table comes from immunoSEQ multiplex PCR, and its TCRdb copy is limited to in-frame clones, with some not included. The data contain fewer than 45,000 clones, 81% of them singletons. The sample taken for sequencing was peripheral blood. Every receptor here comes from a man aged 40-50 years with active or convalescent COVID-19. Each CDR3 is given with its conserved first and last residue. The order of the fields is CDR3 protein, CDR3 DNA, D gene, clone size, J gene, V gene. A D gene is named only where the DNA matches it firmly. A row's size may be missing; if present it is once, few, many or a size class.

CDR3: CASSRAGGAETQYF; DNA: TGTGCCAGCAGCCGGGCAGGGGGTGCGGAGACCCAGTACTTC; D: TRBD1; size: -; J: TRBJ2-5; V: TRBV3-1/TRBV3-2
CDR3: CASSIPGDTEAFF; DNA: TGTGCCAGTAGTATACCCGGGGACACTGAAGCTTTCTTT; D: -; size: -; J: TRBJ1-1; V: TRBV19
CDR3: CASSSGGVNYGYTF; DNA: TGTGCCAGTAGTAGCGGCGGGGTTAACTATGGCTACACCTTC; D: -; size: -; J: TRBJ1-2; V: TRBV19
CDR3: CASSSGTDTQYF; DNA: TGTGCCAGCAGTTCGGGGACAGATACGCAGTATTTT; D: -; size: once; J: TRBJ2-3; V: TRBV27
CDR3: CASSSRGHLSELFF; DNA: TGTGCCAGCAGTTCTAGGGGCCACCTTAGCGAGCTGTTTTTT; D: -; size: -; J: TRBJ2-2; V: TRBV7-2
CDR3: CASSPRGGAGNTIYF; DNA: TGTGCCAGCAGCCCTAGGGGGGGGGCTGGAAACACCATATATTTT; D: -; size: -; J: TRBJ1-3; V: TRBV2
CDR3: CASRSIRQNYGYTF; DNA: TGTGCCAGCAGAAGTATTAGACAGAACTATGGCTACACCTTC; D: -; size: -; J: TRBJ1-2; V: TRBV6-5
CDR3: CASSGRDRGETQYF; DNA: TGTGCCAGCAGCGGGCGGGATAGAGGAGAGACCCAGTACTTC; D: -; size: -; J: TRBJ2-5; V: TRBV3-1/TRBV3-2
CDR3: CASSVATWTRGSPLHF; DNA: TGTGCCAGCAGCGTAGCTACCTGGACTCGGGGTTCACCCCTCCACTTT; D: -; size: -; J: TRBJ1-6; V: TRBV9
CDR3: CASSDSRSGGHNEQFF; DNA: TGTGCCAGCAGTGACTCTCGTTCAGGGGGACACAATGAGCAGTTCTTC; D: TRBD1; size: -; J: TRBJ2-1; V: TRBV6-4
CDR3: CASSYSGQGAKEQYF; DNA: TGTGCCAGCAGTTACTCCGGACAGGGGGCGAAAGAGCAGTACTTC; D: TRBD1; size: -; J: TRBJ2-7; V: TRBV6-5
CDR3: CASSLGGAPAGYTF; DNA: TGTGCCAGCAGCTTAGGAGGGGCCCCGGCTGGCTACACCTTC; D: -; size: -; J: TRBJ1-2; V: TRBV5-6
CDR3: CASSPGLAGGAQYF; DNA: TGTGCCAGCAGCCCAGGACTAGCGGGCGGTGCGCAGTATTTT; D: TRBD2; size: -; J: TRBJ2-3; V: TRBV7-3
CDR3: CASVKRGGLGDTQYF; DNA: TGTGCCAGCGTGAAGCGGGGGGGCCTCGGAGATACGCAGTATTTT; D: TRBD2; size: once; J: TRBJ2-3; V: TRBV5-4
CDR3: CASQIQGLRETQYF; DNA: TGTGCCAGCCAGATACAGGGGTTAAGAGAGACCCAGTACTTC; D: TRBD1; size: -; J: TRBJ2-5; V: TRBV11-2
CDR3: CASSFRDRGYNEQFF; DNA: TGTGCCAGCAGCTTTCGGGACAGGGGGTACAATGAGCAGTTCTTC; D: TRBD1; size: -; J: TRBJ2-1; V: TRBV7-2
CDR3: CASSYPSELSGNTIYF; DNA: TGTGCCAGCTCCTATCCCTCCGAGCTCTCTGGAAACACCATATATTTT; D: -; size: -; J: TRBJ1-3; V: TRBV9
CDR3: CASSPMYLETDTQYF; DNA: TGTGCCAGCAGCCCTATGTATTTAGAAACAGATACGCAGTATTTT; D: -; size: -; J: TRBJ2-3; V: TRBV6-6
CDR3: CASSQDRQGLRETQYF; DNA: TGCGCCAGCAGCCAAGATCGACAGGGTTTGCGAGAGACCCAGTACTTC; D: TRBD1; size: -; J: TRBJ2-5; V: TRBV4-1
CDR3: CSVLTTGQPQHF; DNA: TGCAGCGTTCTTACTACAGGGCAGCCCCAGCATTTT; D: -; size: -; J: TRBJ1-5; V: TRBV29-1
CDR3: CASYQRTEAFF; DNA: TGTGCCAGCTACCAGAGGACTGAAGCTTTCTTT; D: -; size: few; J: TRBJ1-1; V: TRBV6-5
CDR3: CASSVALSSGINEQYF; DNA: TGTGCCAGCAGCGTAGCTCTGTCTTCAGGGATCAACGAGCAGTACTTC; D: -; size: -; J: TRBJ2-7; V: TRBV9
CDR3: CASSLNGENIQYF; DNA: TGTGCCAGCAGTTTAAACGGGGAAAACATTCAGTACTTC; D: -; size: -; J: TRBJ2-4; V: TRBV27
CDR3: CASSLGWTGYYNEQFF; DNA: TGTGCCAGCAGTCTGGGTTGGACGGGATACTACAATGAGCAGTTCTTC; D: -; size: -; J: TRBJ2-1; V: TRBV7-9
CDR3: CASTSQGQPQHF; DNA: TGTGCCAGCACGAGTCAGGGGCAGCCCCAGCATTTT; D: -; size: -; J: TRBJ1-5; V: TRBV28
CDR3: CASSLVPASGSHTDTQYF; DNA: TGTGCCAGCAGCTTAGTGCCTGCTAGCGGGAGTCACACAGATACGCAGTATTTT; D: TRBD2; size: -; J: TRBJ2-3; V: TRBV11-2
CDR3: CASSPGQQETQYF; DNA: TGTGCCAGCAGCCCGGGACAACAAGAGACCCAGTACTTC; D: -; size: -; J: TRBJ2-5; V: TRBV7-3
CDR3: CASSQEDLGDTQYF; DNA: TGTGCCAGCAGCCAGGAGGACTTGGGGGATACGCAGTATTTT; D: -; size: -; J: TRBJ2-3; V: TRBV3-1/TRBV3-2
CDR3: CASSLVEGNYGYTF; DNA: TGTGCCAGCAGCTTGGTGGAGGGCAACTATGGCTACACCTTC; D: -; size: -; J: TRBJ1-2; V: TRBV5-5
CDR3: CASSKQGYAEAFF; DNA: TGTGCCAGCAGCAAACAGGGGTACGCTGAAGCTTTCTTT; D: TRBD1; size: -; J: TRBJ1-1; V: TRBV6-5
CDR3: CATSRGGIDGYEQYF; DNA: TGTGCCACCAGCAGGGGGGGGATAGACGGCTACGAGCAGTACTTC; D: TRBD2; size: few; J: TRBJ2-7; V: TRBV15
CDR3: CASSLGQTGLSYEQYF; DNA: TGTGCCAGCAGCTTAGGGCAGACAGGGCTCTCCTACGAGCAGTACTTC; D: TRBD1; size: -; J: TRBJ2-7; V: TRBV11-2
CDR3: CASSLGLEVEQFF; DNA: TGTGCCAGCAGTCTTGGACTAGAGGTTGAGCAGTTCTTC; D: TRBD2; size: -; J: TRBJ2-1; V: TRBV2